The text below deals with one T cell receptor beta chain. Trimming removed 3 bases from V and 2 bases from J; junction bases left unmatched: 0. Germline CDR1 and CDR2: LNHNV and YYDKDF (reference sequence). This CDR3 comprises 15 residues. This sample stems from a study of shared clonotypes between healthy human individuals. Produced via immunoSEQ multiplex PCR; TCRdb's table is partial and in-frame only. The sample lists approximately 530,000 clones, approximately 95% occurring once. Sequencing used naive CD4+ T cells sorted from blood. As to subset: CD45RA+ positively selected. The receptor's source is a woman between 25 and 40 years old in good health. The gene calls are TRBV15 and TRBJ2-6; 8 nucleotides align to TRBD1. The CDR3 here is CATSRDRAGANVLTF. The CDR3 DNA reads TGTGCCACCAGCAGGGACAGGGCTGGGGCCAACGTCCTGACTTTC.